These 20 T cell receptor beta chains share one sample of origin, sequenced in a study of identical twins. Via MiXCR, TCRdb re-called the 5' RACE reads, giving one row per CDR3 protein. The data show 1.5 million to 2 million distinct CDR3 sequences, around a third seen once. Specimen: cord blood. These receptors were obtained from a newborn girl in good health.

The rearrangement joins TRBV3-1 to TRBJ2-1; weak D call: TRBD2 (6 bases). Trimming stripped 6 bases from V and 3 bases from J, with 21 bases between. CDR3 size: 17 residues. The germline V gene has CDR1 LGHDT and CDR2 YNNKEL (reference sequence). CDR3 coding DNA: TGTGCCAGCAGTTTTTTTACGGGACTTGACGTCTACAATGAGCAGTTCTTC. Translated: CASSFFTGLDVYNEQFF.

In this sample, this clonotype turned up many times. The genes are TRBV5-1 and TRBJ1-1, with D unresolved. V was trimmed by 0 bases and J by 2 bases, leaving 8 bases between them. This CDR3 is 14 amino acids long. Germline V gene lookup returns CDR1 SGHRS and CDR2 YFSETQ. CDR3 loop: CASSLGSSNTEAFF. The CDR3 coding sequence is TGCGCCAGCAGCTTGGGCTCCTCTAACACTGAAGCTTTCTTT.

A word on this clonotype: With a much larger clone just one base away, this may be a read error. The chain uses TRBV10-3 and TRBJ2-4, with D perhaps assigned TRBD1 or TRBD2 (5 bases each). The tail of the sequence fits TRBJ2-7 better, so the J call may be wrong. The CDR3 has 12 residues. CDR1 is ENHRY, CDR2 SYGVKD, per germline. CDR3 region: CAISVSGGEQYF. CDR3 bases: TGTGCCATCAGTGTGTCTGGGGGCGAGCAGTACTTC.

This clonotype was seen more than once but under ten times. The V gene is TRBV20-1, the J gene TRBJ2-3; D tentatively reads TRBD1 or TRBD2 (6 bases each). The length of the CDR3 is 16 residues. Trimming took off 6 bases at V and 0 bases at J, with 19 bases between the two ends. Germline CDR1 reads DFQATT; CDR2 reads SNEGSKA (reference sequence). The CDR3 sequence: CSAIGTSGESTDTQYF. In nucleotides, the CDR3 is TGCAGTGCCATTGGGACTTCAGGGGAAAGCACAGATACGCAGTATTTT.

The CDR3 sequence is CASSHRTSVGYEQYF. The CDR3, as DNA: TGTGCCAGCAGCCACCGGACTAGCGTCGGGTACGAGCAGTACTTC. J is TRBJ2-7 and V is TRBV14; 9 nucleotides match TRBD2. Trimming took 3 bases from V and 4 from J; bases not matched to a gene: 7. Germline V gene data show CDR1 as SGHDN and CDR2 as FVKESK. The CDR3 contains 15 residues.

The rearrangement links TRBV20-1 to TRBJ2-1, with 10 bases matching TRBD2. This CDR3 is built from 14 residues. The junction had 6 bases not matched to a gene; V was cut back by 0 bases and J by 10 bases. The germline V gene has CDR1 DFQATT and CDR2 SNEGSKA (reference sequence). The CDR3 DNA follows: TGCAGTGCTAGAGATCTCGGACTAGCGGCCGAGCAGTTCTTC. This gives the protein CSARDLGLAAEQFF.

This clonotype was recorded only once. The junction differs from germline at one of its ends, possibly a read error. This chain connects TRBV12-3 or TRBV12-4 to TRBJ2-4; D unresolved. TRBJ2-5 matches the DNA end more closely, so the J call is doubtful. This CDR3 contains 13 residues. CDR3 bases: TGTGCCATCAGTTTAAACATCAAGGAGACCCAGTACTTC. Its protein is CAISLNIKETQYF.

This clonotype was seen a few times. This chain joins TRBV28 and TRBJ2-7; 7 nucleotides agree with TRBD2. CDR1 and CDR2 from the germline V gene are MDHEN and SYDVKM. The ends lost 6 bases at V and 3 bases at J; junction bases unmatched: 8. The CDR3 is 14 amino acids. The chain's CDR3 is CASSPQGGVYEQYF. The CDR3 DNA is TGTGCCAGCAGCCCCCAGGGAGGGGTCTACGAGCAGTACTTC.

CDR3 sequence: CASRRDRGNEQYF. The CDR3 DNA sequence: TGTGCCAGCAGGCGGGACAGGGGCAATGAGCAGTACTTC. The genes are TRBV2 and TRBJ2-5, with 10 bases matching TRBD1. The CDR3 runs 13 residues. Germline CDR1 reads SNHLY; CDR2 reads FYNNEI. With V trimmed by 6 bases and J by 11 bases, 9 bases remained unmatched.

This clonotype has only one observation. The chain joins TRBV4-1 to TRBJ2-2; 7 nucleotides line up with TRBD1. This CDR3 has 16 amino acids. J gave up 3 bases and V 6 bases, and 10 bases lay outside the gene matches. CDR1 is MGHRA, CDR2 YSYEKL, per germline. Here the CDR3 reads CASSLPRDRYTGELFF. The CDR3 coding sequence is TGCGCCAGCAGTTTACCCCGGGACAGATACACCGGGGAGCTGTTTTTT.

This clonotype was recorded many times. The chain couples TRBV5-1 to TRBJ1-6; D is perhaps TRBD1 (5 bases). The V end was cut by 5 bases, the J end by 8 bases, with 14 bases between. The CDR3 totals 14 residues. Germline V CDR1 and CDR2: SGHRS, YFSETQ. The CDR3 nucleotides are TGCGCCAGCAGACGGGACGAGAGGGATTCACCCCTCCACTTT. Protein: CASRRDERDSPLHF.

This clonotype was observed a few times. The chain employs TRBV6-1 and TRBJ2-1; 7 bases align to TRBD2. The CDR3 contains 14 residues. Germline V gene data show CDR1 as MNHNS and CDR2 as SASEGT. The trim removed 5 bases at V and 9 bases at J, leaving 10 bases unmatched. The CDR3 sequence: CASSRTRRESEQFF. The DNA for the CDR3 is TGTGCCAGCAGTAGGACAAGGCGGGAGAGTGAGCAGTTCTTC.

The rearrangement joins TRBV5-1 to TRBJ1-2, with D maybe TRBD1 (5 bases). CDR1 and CDR2 from the germline V gene are SGHRS and YFSETQ. CDR3 length equals 18 residues. V was clipped by 4 bases and J by 1 base, with 23 bases between them. In nucleotides, the CDR3 is TGCGCCAGCAGCCCGAGGGCGGCGGGGCACAACATTAACTATGGCTACACCTTC. Protein: CASSPRAAGHNINYGYTF.

To note about this clonotype: A single base separates this from a much larger clone, so it may be a read error. CDR3 DNA: TGTGCCACCGGGGGGATTGGCTACAATGAGCAGTTCTTC. It is translated as CATGGIGYNEQFF. The chain carries TRBV24-1 and TRBJ2-1, with a possible D match to TRBD2 (6 bases). V was pared by 9 bases and J by 3 bases, with 11 bases between. Germline loops: CDR1 KGHDR, CDR2 SFDVKD. This CDR3 contains 13 residues.

The chain combines TRBV20-1 with TRBJ2-3; TRBD2 agrees at 10 bases. Trimming removed 4 bases from V and 3 bases from J; junction bases left unmatched: 7. This CDR3 contains 15 residues. Germline CDR1 is DFQATT and CDR2 is SNEGSKA (reference sequence). The CDR3 coding sequence is TGCAGTGCTACACCGGGACTAGCGAGGACAGATACGCAGTATTTT. Its protein is CSATPGLARTDTQYF.

This chain joins TRBV20-1 and TRBJ1-1; TRBD1 matches at 8 bases. The CDR3 is 12 amino acids. With 7 bases clipped from V and 1 base from J, the junction kept 2 bases outside the gene matches. Germline V CDR1 and CDR2: DFQATT, SNEGSKA (reference sequence). The CDR3 protein is CSVTGGNTEAFF. CDR3 coding DNA: TGCAGTGTTACAGGGGGGAACACTGAAGCTTTCTTT.

This clonotype was counted ten times or more. The CDR3 region is CASSFQGATNEKLFF. The CDR3 DNA reads TGCGCCAGCAGCTTCCAGGGGGCAACTAATGAAAAACTGTTTTTT. The J gene is TRBJ1-4, the V gene TRBV5-1, with TRBD1 matching over 7 bases. V was pared by 2 bases and J by 0 bases, with 1 base of the junction left unmatched. This CDR3 spans 15 amino acids. The germline gives CDR1 SGHRS, CDR2 YFSETQ.

This chain joins TRBV7-9 and TRBJ2-1, with a weak D call TRBD2 (5 bases). The V gene lost 5 bases and the J gene lost 12 bases, with 11 bases spanning the gap. The CDR3 is 11 amino acids. In germline, CDR1 is SEHNR, CDR2 FQNEAQ (reference sequence). CDR3 sequence (DNA): TGTGCCAGCAGCCCACTAGAGTCGCAGTTCTTC. Residues: CASSPLESQFF.

V gene TRBV20-1 combines with J gene TRBJ2-3, with a tentative D call TRBD2 (5 bases). Germline V gene sequence: CDR1 DFQATT, CDR2 SNEGSKA (reference sequence). This CDR3 contains 13 residues. V dropped 1 base and J dropped 4 bases, with 9 bases sitting between them. CDR3 DNA sequence: TGCAGTGCTAGAGCGGACTTCGCAGATACGCAGTATTTT. It encodes CSARADFADTQYF.

The rearrangement uses TRBV10-3 and TRBJ2-2, with D perhaps matching TRBD1 or TRBD2 (6 bases each). The CDR3 is made up of 15 amino acids. V dropped 2 bases and J dropped 4 bases, with 11 bases sitting between them. Germline values: CDR1 ENHRY, CDR2 SYGVKD. CDR3 sequence: CAISEAKGGTGELFF. The CDR3 DNA is TGTGCCATCAGTGAGGCGAAGGGGGGCACCGGGGAGCTGTTTTTT.